These 8 T cell receptor beta chains share one sample of origin, sequenced in a study of identical twins (dated by TCRdb to the mid-2010s). Libraries came from 5' RACE. The reads were generated on an Illumina HiSeq 2000. TCRdb reanalyzed the raw reads on its own, using fastp at Q25 for trimming and MiXCR for clone calling, and kept in-frame beta chains. CDR3 protein duplicates are merged, each entry listing the most common genes and DNA. The sample table lists about 570,000 distinct CDR3 sequences, more than 9% of them with a count of one. Around 3.2% of the sample goes to the ten largest clones. These data were also filed under a second study, of yellow fever vaccine responses in identical twins.

The material sequenced was PBMCs. The receptor set was obtained from a woman aged 18-35 years in good health.

A few counts support this clonotype. The chain joins TRBV10-3 to TRBJ2-7; D gene ambiguous. The CDR3 contains 14 residues. The germline gives CDR1 ENHRY, CDR2 SYGVKD. V gave up 3 bases and J gave up 0 bases, with 9 bases separating them. CDR3 coding DNA: TGTGCCATCAGTGAAGTGGTCAGCTCCTACGAGCAGTACTTC. Translation gives CAISEVVSSYEQYF.

The chain combines TRBV20-1 with TRBJ2-5; a possible D gene is TRBD1 (5 bases). The germline CDR1 and CDR2 sequences are DFQATT and SNEGSKA (reference sequence). The CDR3 is 17 amino acids. Between the trimmed V and J ends, which lost 3 bases and 3 bases, there was a span of 23 bases. The CDR3 spells CSARGFRQGPGKETQYF. The CDR3 DNA is TGCAGTGCTAGGGGCTTTCGTCAGGGTCCTGGAAAAGAGACCCAGTACTTC.

The table lists this clonotype with a few counts. The CDR3 loop is CASSLAVSLAKNIQYF. CDR3 sequence (DNA): TGTGCCAGCAGCTTAGCCGTATCTCTAGCCAAAAACATTCAGTACTTC. The V and J genes are TRBV7-9 and TRBJ2-4; D gene ambiguous. This CDR3 region has 16 residues. V lost 0 bases, J lost 0 bases, and 9 bases lay in between. Germline assignment: CDR1 SEHNR and CDR2 FQNEAQ (reference sequence).

Many counts were recorded for this clonotype. The CDR3 nucleotides are TGTGCCAGCAGCTATGGGACAGAGAACACTGAAGCTTTCTTT. This translates into CASSYGTENTEAFF. The rearrangement joins TRBV7-8 to TRBJ1-1, with 7 bases lining up with TRBD1. Germline V CDR1 and CDR2: SGHVS, FQNEAQ. The CDR3 is 14 amino acids. V lost 4 bases and J lost 1; bases outside the gene matches: 3.

There are many counts of this clonotype. The CDR3 DNA reads TGTGCCAGCAGTTACCAGGGCGGGGAGCTGTTTTTT. This sequence encodes CASSYQGGELFF. The chain joins TRBV6-2 or TRBV6-3 to TRBJ2-2; D perhaps matches TRBD1 (5 bases). This CDR3 spans 12 amino acids. The ends were cut back, 2 bases at V and 7 bases at J, with 5 bases in the middle. Germline CDR1 and CDR2: MNHEY and SVGEGT.

The chain is built from TRBV10-3 and TRBJ2-7; 8 bases match TRBD2. CDR3 length: 14 residues. Germline V CDR1 and CDR2: ENHRY, SYGVKD. J was trimmed by 3 bases and V by 6 bases; bases with no gene match: 7. The CDR3 loop reads CAIRFELAVYEQYF. The CDR3 bases are TGTGCCATCAGGTTCGAACTAGCGGTCTACGAGCAGTACTTC.

In its sample, this clonotype was seen many times. V gene TRBV20-1 combines with J gene TRBJ2-1; TRBD2 matches 8 bases. V lost 1 base to trimming and J lost 6 bases; unmatched junction nucleotides: 5. The CDR3 sequence is 14 residues long. Germline assignment: CDR1 DFQATT and CDR2 SNEGSKA (reference sequence). CDR3 DNA: TGCAGTGCTAGAGCTAGCGGGCCCGGCAATGAGCAGTTCTTC. It yields the protein CSARASGPGNEQFF.

In this sample, this clonotype turned up many times. The V gene is TRBV7-2, the J gene TRBJ2-1, with 9 bases matching TRBD1. J gave up 9 bases and V 3 bases, and 12 bases lay outside the gene matches. Germline values: CDR1 SGHTA, CDR2 FQGNSA. The CDR3 runs 16 residues. The CDR3 loop is CASSFTGQGKGVEQFF. CDR3 DNA: TGTGCCAGCAGCTTTACGGGACAGGGCAAGGGGGTTGAGCAGTTCTTC.